Detailed here is one T cell receptor beta chain. Use of 60 Vbeta and 13 Jbeta primers characterized the PCR. Sequencing was performed with immunoSEQ multiplex PCR; in TCRdb, only in-frame clones are kept and a portion is missing. The sample totals fewer than 75,000 clones. These data belong to a study of cytomegalovirus exposure and HLA in healthy donors. Germline trimming cut 3 bases from V and 10 bases from J; bases unmatched to any gene: 3. The CDR3 spans 12 residues. Germline CDR1 and CDR2: LNHDA and SQIVND (reference sequence). The sequence derives from a boy aged 5-17 years in good health and CMV-seronegative. This sequence joins TRBV19 and TRBJ1-2, with 9 bases aligning to TRBD1. The sample comprised PBMCs. The CDR3 DNA sequence: TGTGCCAGTAGTATTTGGACAGGGGTCTACACCTTC. The encoded protein is CASSIWTGVYTF.